This is a list of T cell receptor beta chains from one sample in a study of blood T cell repertoires in COVID-19. Clones were sequenced by immunoSEQ multiplex PCR, and TCRdb holds only the in-frame ones, with some missing. The sample lists 200,000 to 300,000 clones, 88% occurring once. Sequencing used PBMCs or T cells enriched from blood (not recorded which). The receptors originated from a woman aged 40 to 55 who had been exposed to COVID-19. The CDR3 runs from the conserved cysteine through the conserved F or W. The order of the fields is J gene, CDR3 length, clone size, V gene, D gene, CDR3 protein, CDR3 DNA. A D gene is named only where the DNA matches it firmly. Clone size, where shown, is once, few, many, or a class for clones that have expanded.

>TRBJ1-5|16|.|TRBV24-1|TRBD1
CATSETGQGSNQPQHF
TGTGCCACCAGTGAAACGGGACAGGGGAGCAATCAGCCCCAGCATTTT
>TRBJ2-5|14|.|TRBV21-1|.
CASSKAQGGETQYF
TGTGCCAGCAGCAAAGCACAGGGGGGAGAGACCCAGTACTTC
>TRBJ1-1|13|once|TRBV10-3|.
CAISGQQHPEAFF
TGTGCCATCAGTGGTCAACAACACCCTGAAGCTTTCTTT
>TRBJ2-1|16|.|TRBV13|.
CASSVLWDTAYNEQFF
TGTGCCAGCAGCGTCCTCTGGGACACAGCCTACAATGAGCAGTTCTTC
>TRBJ2-5|13|.|TRBV19|.
CASSIRGKETQYF
TGTGCCAGTAGTATACGGGGTAAAGAGACCCAGTACTTC
>TRBJ1-2|15|once|TRBV4-3|.
CASSQGSAGVYGYTF
TGCGCCAGCAGCCAAGGGTCGGCAGGGGTCTATGGCTACACCTTC
>TRBJ2-7|13|.|TRBV12-3/TRBV12-4|.
CASRKQGGAEQYF
TGTGCCAGCAGAAAACAGGGTGGGGCCGAGCAGTACTTC
>TRBJ1-2|13|once|TRBV30|.
CAWALGVNYGYTF
TGTGCCTGGGCCCTCGGGGTTAACTATGGCTACACCTTC
>TRBJ1-3|14|.|TRBV6-4|TRBD1
CASTRTGTGNTIYF
TGTGCCAGCACCAGGACAGGGACTGGAAACACCATATATTTT
>TRBJ1-1|16|.|TRBV19|.
CASERITGIGITEAFF
TGTGCCAGTGAAAGGATTACAGGGATCGGTATCACTGAAGCTTTCTTT
>TRBJ2-5|16|.|TRBV4-2|TRBD2
CASSQASGSGQETQYF
TGTGCCAGCAGCCAGGCTAGCGGGAGTGGTCAAGAGACCCAGTACTTC
>TRBJ2-7|13|.|TRBV7-9|.
CASSLSNRVGQYF
TGTGCCAGCAGCTTATCAAACAGGGTTGGGCAGTACTTC
>TRBJ1-2|15|many|TRBV7-9|.
CASSFIQGYNYGYTF
TGTGCCAGCAGCTTCATACAGGGTTATAACTATGGCTACACCTTC
>TRBJ1-2|13|.|TRBV23-1|.
CASSQSVGRGYTF
TGCGCCAGCAGTCAATCGGTAGGGAGAGGCTACACCTTC
>TRBJ2-2|12|.|TRBV7-9|.
CASSPDTGELFF
TGTGCCAGCAGCCCCGACACCGGGGAGCTGTTTTTT
>TRBJ2-3|17|once|TRBV18|TRBD1
CASSPRQGARSTDTQYF
TGTGCCAGCTCACCAAGACAGGGGGCTCGGTCCACAGATACGCAGTATTTT
>TRBJ1-1|16|few|TRBV6-5|.
CASSYNGQGMNTEAFF
TGTGCCAGCAGTTACAACGGGCAGGGGATGAACACTGAAGCTTTCTTT
>TRBJ1-1|11|.|TRBV30|.
CAWSAYTEAFF
TGTGCCTGGAGTGCATACACTGAAGCTTTCTTT
>TRBJ2-2|17|.|TRBV4-3|TRBD2
CASSQATGGWSFGELFF
TGCGCCAGCAGCCAAGCTACGGGGGGATGGAGTTTTGGGGAGCTGTTTTTT
>TRBJ1-6|16|.|TRBV5-6|.
CASSFRQGWFNSPLHF
TGTGCCAGCAGCTTCCGGCAGGGGTGGTTCAATTCACCCCTCCACTTT
>TRBJ2-3|16|.|TRBV5-1|TRBD2
CASSRLRGGGTDTQYF
TGCGCCAGCAGCAGACTCCGGGGGGGAGGCACAGATACGCAGTATTTT
>TRBJ2-5|15|.|TRBV5-6|.
CASSFDSGQQETQYF
TGTGCCAGCAGCTTTGACTCAGGACAGCAAGAGACCCAGTACTTC
>TRBJ1-5|12|once|TRBV12-3/TRBV12-4|TRBD1
CASSTTGGPQHF
TGTGCCAGCAGCACTACAGGGGGGCCCCAGCATTTT
>TRBJ2-2|17|.|TRBV19|.
CASSNRMTNANTGELFF
TGTGCCAGTAGTAACCGAATGACAAATGCGAACACCGGGGAGCTGTTTTTT
>TRBJ2-7|12|.|TRBV20-1|.
CSASFQTYEQYF
TGCAGTGCTAGTTTCCAAACCTACGAGCAGTACTTC
>TRBJ2-3|14|few|TRBV7-3|.
CASSPWAPNYTQYF
TGTGCCAGCAGCCCATGGGCCCCCAATTATACGCAGTATTTT
>TRBJ2-2|16|.|TRBV7-8|TRBD2
CASSPGRVQIAGELFF
TGTGCCAGCAGCCCAGGGAGGGTACAGATTGCCGGGGAGCTGTTTTTT
>TRBJ1-5|16|.|TRBV19|TRBD1
CASSTTGVIGNQPQHF
TGTGCCAGTAGCACTACAGGGGTGATTGGCAATCAGCCCCAGCATTTT